Sequencing of this TCR beta chain was carried out in a study of human T cells and chemical hapten exposure. The germline V and J ends were trimmed by 6 bases and 2 bases, with 15 bases remaining between them. CDR1 and CDR2 (germline): KGHSH, LQKENI. The CDR3 is 15 amino acids. TCRdb analysed the RACE reads with MiXCR anew, one entry per CDR3 protein. The sample includes some 97,000 distinct CDR3 sequences, roughly a quarter of them seen just once. Documented time point: patch test 3, about 24 weeks after DPC sensitization. This sample's treatment: therapeutic diphenylcyclopropenone sensitization with weekly scalp DPC.

The clonotype comes from a middle-aged man with alopecia areata. Some clones in this sample may be carry-over from other donors' samples. The sequences come from whole blood, collected in connection with sensitization to the hapten diphenylcyclopropenone (DPC). This chain uses TRBV18 with TRBJ2-3; tentatively, D is TRBD1 (6 bases). The CDR3 sequence is CASSLTRGHTDTQYF. The CDR3 DNA is TGTGCCAGCTCCCTTACACGGGGACACACAGATACGCAGTATTTT.